The rows below give T cell receptor beta chains drawn from one sample of a study of shared clonotypes between healthy human individuals. Profiling relied on immunoSEQ multiplex PCR, and the TCRdb table lists in-frame clones only, not all of them. The sample shows about 2.3 million clones, less than 95% of them seen only once. Source material: naive CD4+ T cells from PBMCs. Every receptor here comes from a young man in good health. Some clones in this sample may be carry-over from other donors' samples. CDR3s include the opening cysteine and the closing phenylalanine or tryptophan. D genes are given only for firm matches. Some rows have no size entry. The others give once, few or many, or a class for an expanded clone.

TRBV29-1	.	few	TRBJ1-1	CSVENLLSNTEAFF	TGCAGCGTTGAAAATTTACTATCGAACACTGAAGCTTTCTTT
TRBV7-9	.	once	TRBJ1-2	CASSNPPHGQGYTF	TGTGCCAGCAGTAACCCTCCACACGGGCAGGGCTACACCTTC
TRBV28	.	.	TRBJ2-7	CASSFGRVGSDEQYF	TGTGCCAGCAGTTTTGGCAGGGTCGGTTCCGACGAGCAGTACTTC
TRBV5-5	.	.	TRBJ1-1	CASRLARGNTEAFF	TGTGCCAGCAGACTGGCAAGAGGGAACACTGAAGCTTTCTTT
TRBV7-8	.	.	TRBJ2-5	CASSTPRDTNSGETQYF	TGTGCCAGCAGCACCCCTCGGGACACTAACTCAGGAGAGACCCAGTACTTC
TRBV19	.	.	TRBJ1-5	CASTRGDAGNQPQHF	TGTGCCAGTACGAGAGGAGACGCCGGGAATCAGCCCCAGCATTTT
TRBV18	.	.	TRBJ2-7	CASSPWSGDIYEQYF	TGTGCCAGCTCACCCTGGAGCGGAGACATATACGAGCAGTACTTC
TRBV11-3	TRBD2	.	TRBJ2-3	CASSLSSGPWDTQYF	TGTGCCAGCAGCTTGTCTAGCGGTCCATGGGATACGCAGTATTTT
TRBV2	TRBD1	few	TRBJ2-1	CASSSATGNEQFF	TGTGCCAGCAGTTCCGCGACAGGGAATGAGCAGTTCTTC
TRBV2	.	.	TRBJ2-6	CASSEATVSGGVLTF	TGTGCCAGCAGTGAAGCGACAGTCTCTGGCGGGGTCCTGACTTTC
TRBV28	TRBD1	once	TRBJ1-6	CASSSTGDSPLHF	TGTGCCAGCAGTTCGACAGGGGATTCACCCCTCCACTTT
TRBV7-9	.	.	TRBJ1-4	CASSLVTGSDEKLFF	TGTGCCAGCAGCTTAGTAACCGGGTCTGATGAAAAACTGTTTTTT
TRBV18	.	.	TRBJ2-7	CASSPGGGTYEQYF	TGTGCCAGCTCACCAGGCGGAGGAACCTACGAGCAGTACTTC
TRBV11-2	.	.	TRBJ1-2	CASSLEGGYGYTF	TGTGCCAGCAGCTTAGAGGGCGGGTATGGCTACACCTTC
TRBV5-1	.	.	TRBJ2-2	CASSPVAVGTGELFF	TGCGCCAGCAGCCCCGTGGCCGTGGGGACCGGGGAGCTGTTTTTT
TRBV2	.	.	TRBJ2-3	CASMAGDTQYF	TGTGCCAGCATGGCGGGGGATACGCAGTATTTT
TRBV18	.	once	TRBJ2-3	CASSSRLKRGSGTDTQYF	TGTGCCAGCTCCTCTCGGCTTAAGAGGGGCTCGGGCACAGATACGCAGTATTTT
TRBV4-1	.	.	TRBJ1-2	CASSQDHLSGEHGYTF	TGCGCCAGCAGCCAAGATCACCTCTCAGGGGAGCATGGCTACACCTTC
TRBV10-3	.	.	TRBJ1-5	CAISDVGGQPQHF	TGTGCCATCAGTGACGTCGGGGGCCAGCCCCAGCATTTT
TRBV19	.	.	TRBJ1-5	CASSILGEGQPQHF	TGTGCCAGTAGTATTTTGGGGGAGGGTCAGCCCCAGCATTTT
TRBV4-3	.	.	TRBJ2-5	CASSRDAGETQYF	TGCGCCAGCAGCCGGGACGCCGGGGAGACCCAGTACTTC
TRBV25-1	TRBD2	.	TRBJ2-1	CASTIAGGVYNEQFF	TGTGCCAGCACCATAGCGGGAGGGGTCTACAATGAGCAGTTCTTC
TRBV19	.	.	TRBJ1-4	CASSIGERGNEKLFF	TGTGCCAGTAGTATAGGGGAACGAGGGAATGAAAAACTGTTTTTT
TRBV6-4	.	once	TRBJ2-3	CASSVGVTDTQYF	TGTGCCAGCAGTGTGGGAGTCACAGATACGCAGTATTTT
TRBV28	.	.	TRBJ1-1	CASSRLGVTEAFF	TGTGCCAGCAGTAGACTGGGGGTCACTGAAGCTTTCTTT
TRBV5-1	.	.	TRBJ1-1	CASSFGAQNTEAFF	TGCGCCAGCAGCTTCGGGGCCCAGAACACTGAAGCTTTCTTT
TRBV7-8	.	.	TRBJ2-3	CASSASLGGHHTDTQYF	TGTGCCAGCAGCGCCTCTTTGGGGGGACACCACACAGATACGCAGTATTTT
TRBV30	.	once	TRBJ1-3	CAWSSGGSGNTIYF	TGTGCCTGGAGTTCTGGGGGGTCTGGAAACACCATATATTTT
TRBV18	.	.	TRBJ2-5	CASSQSQETQYF	TGTGCCAGCTCACAGTCGCAAGAGACCCAGTACTTC
TRBV9	.	.	TRBJ2-1	CASSPYGGSWDEQFF	TGTGCCAGCAGCCCTTATGGAGGGTCCTGGGATGAGCAGTTCTTC
TRBV6-1	.	.	TRBJ1-1	CASSAQGGRTEAFF	TGTGCCAGCAGTGCACAGGGTGGACGCACTGAAGCTTTCTTT
TRBV7-9	.	.	TRBJ2-3	CASSGSGDTQYF	TGTGCCAGCAGCGGGTCGGGGGATACGCAGTATTTT
TRBV27	.	.	TRBJ2-7	CASSFLGGEQYF	TGTGCCAGCAGCTTCCTGGGGGGCGAGCAGTACTTC
TRBV7-9	.	few	TRBJ1-1	CASSLVAQGPTEAFF	TGTGCCAGCAGCTTAGTCGCACAGGGTCCCACTGAAGCTTTCTTT
TRBV27	.	.	TRBJ2-5	CASSGGGTRPLKTQYF	TGTGCCAGCAGTGGAGGGGGGACCCGACCCCTGAAGACCCAGTACTTC
TRBV28	TRBD2	.	TRBJ2-5	CASSTRLAGEETQYF	TGTGCCAGCAGTACCAGACTAGCGGGAGAAGAGACCCAGTACTTC
TRBV5-6	.	.	TRBJ2-3	CASSLYQGRTDTQYF	TGTGCCAGCAGCTTGTATCAGGGGAGAACAGATACGCAGTATTTT
TRBV9	TRBD1	.	TRBJ1-5	CASSQTDRGRQPQHF	TGTGCCAGCAGCCAGACGGACAGGGGGAGGCAGCCCCAGCATTTT
TRBV27	.	.	TRBJ2-2	CAMPDSHGDTGELFF	TGTGCCATGCCGGACTCTCACGGGGACACCGGGGAGCTGTTTTTT
TRBV11-2	TRBD1	few	TRBJ1-1	CASSRSGGTEAFF	TGTGCCAGCAGCCGATCAGGGGGCACTGAAGCTTTCTTT